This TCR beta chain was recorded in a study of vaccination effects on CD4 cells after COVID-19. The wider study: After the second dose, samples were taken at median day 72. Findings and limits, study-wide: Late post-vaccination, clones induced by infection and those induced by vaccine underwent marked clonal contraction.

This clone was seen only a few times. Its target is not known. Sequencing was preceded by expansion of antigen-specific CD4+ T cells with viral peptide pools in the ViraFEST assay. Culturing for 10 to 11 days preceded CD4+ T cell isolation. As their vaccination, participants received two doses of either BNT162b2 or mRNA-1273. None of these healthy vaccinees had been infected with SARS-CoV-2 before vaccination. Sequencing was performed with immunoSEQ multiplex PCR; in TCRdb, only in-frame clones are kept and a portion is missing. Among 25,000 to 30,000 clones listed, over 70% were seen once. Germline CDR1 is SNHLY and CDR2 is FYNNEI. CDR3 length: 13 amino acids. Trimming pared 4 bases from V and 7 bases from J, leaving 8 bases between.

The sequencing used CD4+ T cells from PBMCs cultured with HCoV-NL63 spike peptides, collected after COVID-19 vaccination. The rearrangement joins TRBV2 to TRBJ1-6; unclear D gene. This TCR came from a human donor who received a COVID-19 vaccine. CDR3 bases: TGTGCCAGCAGTGTGGGCAGCAATTCACCCCTCCACTTT. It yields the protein CASSVGSNSPLHF.